The clone carrying this TCR beta chain was counted a few times. V lost 3 bases, J lost 6 bases, and 11 bases lay in between. Germline assignment: CDR1 SEHNR and CDR2 FQNEAQ (reference sequence). The CDR3 spans 13 residues. The Seattle patients joined while their infection was active and were tracked longitudinally afterward. This record belongs to a study of blood T cell repertoires in COVID-19. Whole-study context: Material from acute and convalescent COVID-19 was sourced from the United States, Italy and Spain. PBMCs, B-cell-depleted T cells, or T cells were the source of the cDNA or gDNA that made up the material.

Original handling: Estimation of nucleated cell counts was performed using reference gene primer amplification. This table comes from immunoSEQ multiplex PCR, and its TCRdb copy is limited to in-frame clones, with some not included. V, J and clone size derive from that table, while D and trimming were established from the DNA sequence. Of roughly 250,000 clones in the sample, around 85% were seen once. The sequence was collected from a woman in her 30s with COVID-19, enrolled during active disease. Material: peripheral blood. The V gene is TRBV7-9, the J gene TRBJ1-2, with D possibly TRBD1 on 6 matching bases. CDR3 amino acids: CASSFTGYDGYTF. CDR3 sequence (DNA): TGTGCCAGCAGCTTCACAGGGTATGATGGCTACACCTTC.